The rows below give T cell receptor beta chains drawn from one sample of a study of early T cells in non-severe SARS-CoV-2 infection. TCRdb itself ran the 5' RACE reads through MiXCR, one entry per CDR3 protein. The data show tens of thousands of distinct CDR3 sequences, under 9% seen once. The sequencing used whole blood, collected at baseline. These receptors all come from an adult who was a healthcare worker with PCR-confirmed SARS-CoV-2 infection or an uninfected control (not recorded which). The CDR3 runs from the conserved cysteine through the conserved F or W. A D gene is named only where the DNA matches it firmly. Clone size is given for some rows only: seen once, a few or many times, or a class if the clone is expanded.

D gene	clone size	V gene	J gene	CDR3 protein
TRBD1	few	TRBV20-1	TRBJ1-2	CSARTGENYGYTF
TRBD1	-	TRBV20-1	TRBJ2-3	CSVQGPDTQYF
-	many	TRBV12-3/TRBV12-4	TRBJ1-5	CASSLATQNNQPQHF
-	-	TRBV5-5	TRBJ2-1	CASSLLLEYNEQFF
TRBD1	many	TRBV5-6	TRBJ2-7	CASSLPDRVEQYF
-	few	TRBV11-2	TRBJ2-2	CASSRTWANTGELFF
-	-	TRBV7-9	TRBJ1-1	CASSQVVNTEAFF
-	many	TRBV21-1	TRBJ2-1	CASSGRARANEQFF
-	many	TRBV7-9	TRBJ1-2	CASSLAPPYYGYTF
TRBD2	-	TRBV7-3	TRBJ2-1	CASSYDGGNEQFF
TRBD2	few	TRBV19	TRBJ2-2	CASRSSSGRDTGELFF
-	few	TRBV19	TRBJ1-2	CASSIDRGPKYGYTF
TRBD1	many	TRBV7-3	TRBJ2-6	CASSARQGGVAGANVLTF
-	many	TRBV6-5	TRBJ2-5	CASSYGDLGTQYF
-	-	TRBV19	TRBJ2-1	CASRRTSLQDNEQFF
TRBD1	-	TRBV7-2	TRBJ2-7	CASSPGQAHYYEQYF
-	few	TRBV14	TRBJ1-4	CASSQGRGRFEKLFF
TRBD1	few	TRBV20-1	TRBJ1-4	CSGQGTGNEKLFF
-	-	TRBV9	TRBJ2-3	CASSFIAASGTDTQYF
-	-	TRBV7-2	TRBJ1-1	CASSHNTPGQTEAFF
TRBD1	-	TRBV7-9	TRBJ2-3	CASSLRTGVRDTQYF
TRBD2	few	TRBV7-9	TRBJ2-1	CASSLKSGRFPFSYNEQFF
-	few	TRBV29-1	TRBJ2-1	CSVQPRLNYNEQFF
TRBD2	many	TRBV4-2	TRBJ2-7	CASSQEGLADSYEQYF
TRBD2	-	TRBV13	TRBJ2-2	CASSGGGIAGELFF
-	-	TRBV12-3/TRBV12-4	TRBJ1-5	CASSSNIPKGNQPQHF
-	-	TRBV29-1	TRBJ1-1	CSVKGGAANTEAFF
TRBD2	few	TRBV7-9	TRBJ2-1	CASSPLFRTSYNEQFF
-	few	TRBV14	TRBJ2-7	CASSQELGREQYF
TRBD1	-	TRBV7-8	TRBJ2-5	CASSLRTGEAETQYF
-	many	TRBV7-9	TRBJ2-2	CASRIGNFGTGELFF
-	-	TRBV5-1	TRBJ1-5	CASSSDEGQPQHF
-	few	TRBV21-1	TRBJ2-3	CASSRALRRNTDTQYF
-	few	TRBV6-5	TRBJ1-6	CASRGYNSPLHF
-	many	TRBV18	TRBJ2-4	CASSSGHLGVAKNIQYF
TRBD2	many	TRBV29-1	TRBJ2-7	CSVRTRELGEQYF
-	many	TRBV12-3/TRBV12-4	TRBJ1-1	CASSSIGRRTEAFF
TRBD2	many	TRBV7-9	TRBJ2-7	CASSRTSGRAYEQYF
-	many	TRBV5-4	TRBJ2-7	CASSEDSVEQYF
TRBD2	many	TRBV9	TRBJ2-3	CASSRTGPGLAGVDTQYF
-	many	TRBV5-1	TRBJ2-1	CASSFVGTNNEQFF
-	-	TRBV5-1	TRBJ2-3	CASSSGAGTDTQYF
-	many	TRBV7-9	TRBJ1-4	CASSLAGSEKLFF
-	-	TRBV27	TRBJ2-5	CTSSLSGNGWETQYF